The sequence of this T cell receptor (beta chain) was determined in a study of PD-1 blockade in classical Hodgkin lymphoma (dated by TCRdb to 2019 to 2021). Regarding the study in general: The study used CyTOF and TCR beta sequencing to define a peripheral blood immune signature of response to PD-1 blockade in classical Hodgkin lymphoma.

Explained via the paper, the time point label denotes: newly diagnosed, previously untreated cHL patient sample. Using a Miltenyi CD8+ T cell isolation kit, CD8+ T cells were purified from thawed PBMCs through magnetic negative selection. To serve as a comparison group for the relapsed/refractory trial patients, PBMCs were sequenced from patients with newly diagnosed, previously untreated classical Hodgkin lymphoma. Peripheral blood was collected in 8 mL Vacutainer Cell Preparation Tubes, from which PBMCs were isolated by centrifugation and then cryopreserved. Purified CD4+ and CD8+ fractions were prepared only for cases where an additional PBMC sample was available. Magnetically labelled cells were depleted on LS columns in a quadroMACS separator, and the flow-through was collected as the purified fraction. The Qiagen DNeasy kit was used to extract genomic DNA both from unsorted PBMCs and from the negatively selected CD4+ and CD8+ fractions. TCR beta CDR3 regions were subjected to amplification by immunoSEQ multiplex PCR with primers that anneal to V and J segments. Amplification bias was minimized using a synthetic immune receptor repertoire, and residual bias was removed computationally after sequencing. From the authors' description of their analysis: Custom Python scripts were used to quantify repertoire diversity as the Shannon entropy index. Unsorted, CD4+ and CD8+ repertoires were analyzed separately, except in combined analyses where CD4+ and CD8+ sequences were merged in silico. The clones in this table, taken by TCRdb from immuneACCESS, are in-frame only. Not every clone is retained; where verified, under half of the shortfall comes from an unresolved V gene, and the cause of the rest is unknown. V, J and clone size derive from that table, while D and trimming were established from the DNA sequence. The sample profile shows several thousand clones; more than 65% of them were found once. The top ten clonotypes cover roughly 13% of the sample.

The CDR3, cysteine through phenylalanine, is 16 amino acids long. CDR3 DNA only is kept here, 48 bases in frame from base 1. V is pruned by 4 bases and J by 4 bases, leaving 5 bases of the junction without a gene match. CDR1 and CDR2 (LGHNA, YSLEER) derive from the germline V gene. Comment on this clone: This clone's antigen is unknown. Within one base of it there is no much larger clone, and no base qualities were kept.

Paper-wide results and their limitations: Only a single clinical trial cohort was studied, and what caused the repertoire differences, possibly disease activity or prior therapy, remained undefined. Baseline TCR diversity was reported as lower in newly diagnosed patients than in healthy donors, and lower still in relapsed/refractory patients.

The sample comprised CD8+ T cells from blood. The sequence links TRBV4-3 to TRBJ2-2, with 11 central nucleotides matching TRBD2. This clonotype originated in a human donor with classical Hodgkin lymphoma. CDR3 loop: CASSRSGTSGTGELFF. The DNA sequence reads TGCGCCAGCAGCCGATCCGGGACTAGCGGCACCGGGGAGCTGTTTTTT.